This T cell receptor beta chain was retrieved from a study of blood T cell repertoires in COVID-19. Across the study: COVID-19 samples from acute and convalescent phases originated in the United States, Italy and Spain. T cells, B-cell-depleted T cells, or PBMCs provided the cDNA or gDNA that served as material.

After removal of 0 bases from V and 3 bases from J, the junction contained 2 bases not matched to a gene. This CDR3 is 15 amino acids long. Looked up from germline, CDR1 is SGHRS and CDR2 is YFSETQ. Study processing details: Amplified reference gene primers provided the basis for estimating nucleated cell counts. Sequenced by immunoSEQ multiplex PCR; TCRdb stores in-frame clones only, minus some. That table gives V, J and clone size, and the DNA gave D and trimming. The table includes about 250,000 clones, around 88% detected once. The gene calls are TRBV5-1 and TRBJ2-1, with 8 bases fitting TRBD1. This receptor was taken from a man between 40 and 49 years old who had recovered from COVID-19. Sequencing input: PBMCs or T cells enriched from blood (not recorded which). In DNA, the CDR3 is TGCGCCAGCAGCTTGGGAGACAGGGGCTACAATGAGCAGTTCTTC. Amino acids: CASSLGDRGYNEQFF.